The entry below describes one T cell receptor beta chain. The data were taken from a study of T cell changes during pregnancy in multiple sclerosis. Assay: immunoSEQ multiplex PCR; the TCRdb copy retains only in-frame clones and omits some. Here the sample spans tens of thousands of clones, around nine tenths being singletons. CDR1 is SGHDT, CDR2 YYEEEE, per germline. V gave up 3 bases and J gave up 3 bases; unmatched junction bases: 12. The CDR3 has 17 amino acids. This clonotype originated in a female donor with multiple sclerosis, enrolled in a pregnancy study. Sequencing was performed on CD4+ T cells from peripheral blood mononuclear cells, taken in the first trimester of pregnancy. The chain employs TRBV5-6 and TRBJ2-3, with 8 bases fitting TRBD2. DNA of the CDR3: TGTGCCAGCAGCTCCGGGAGGGCCCATCGTCTAACAGATACGCAGTATTTT. Translating gives CASSSGRAHRLTDTQYF.